This T cell receptor (beta chain) was captured in a study of T-cell reconstitution after alpha-beta-depleted transplantation in children. Study-wide results and limits: T-cell counts and diversity at one year post-transplant came mainly from newly produced T cells. Surviving thymic progenitors and recipient T cells were the source of high TCRbeta diversity at day 60 in some patients.

This clonotype has only a few counts. Its cognate antigen is unknown. The V end lost 4 bases, the J end lost 5 bases, and 6 bases lay between the germline ends. CDR3 length equals 12 residues. CDR1 is LGHDT, CDR2 YNNKEL, per germline (reference sequence). Unique molecular identifiers were used in preparing the TCRbeta library. Each CDR3 protein is one row after TCRdb ran MiXCR on the PCR reads. The sample has a few hundred thousand distinct CDR3 sequences; roughly a quarter are singletons. The source was PBMCs, collected before TCRalphabeta/CD19-depleted stem cell transplant. V usage is TRBV3-1 and J usage is TRBJ1-5; weak D call: TRBD1 (5 bases). The sequence was collected from a boy in the first two years of life with Wiskott-Aldrich syndrome, due to receive a stem cell transplant. CDR3 nucleotides: TGTGCCAGCAGCCGAGGGGATCAGCCCCAGCATTTT. Protein product: CASSRGDQPQHF.